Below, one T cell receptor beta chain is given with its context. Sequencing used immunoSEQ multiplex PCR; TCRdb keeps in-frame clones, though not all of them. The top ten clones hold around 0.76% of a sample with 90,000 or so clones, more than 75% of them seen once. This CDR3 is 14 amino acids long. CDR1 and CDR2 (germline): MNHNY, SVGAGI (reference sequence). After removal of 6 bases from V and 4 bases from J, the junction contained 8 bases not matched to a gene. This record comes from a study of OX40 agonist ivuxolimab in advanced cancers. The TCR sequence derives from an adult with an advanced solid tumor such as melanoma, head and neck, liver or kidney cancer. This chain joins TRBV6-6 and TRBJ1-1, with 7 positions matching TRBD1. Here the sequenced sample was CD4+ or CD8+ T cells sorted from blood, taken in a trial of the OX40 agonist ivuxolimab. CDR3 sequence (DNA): TGTGCCAGCAGGACTTACAGGGGAGGCACTGAAGCTTTCTTT. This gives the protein CASRTYRGGTEAFF.